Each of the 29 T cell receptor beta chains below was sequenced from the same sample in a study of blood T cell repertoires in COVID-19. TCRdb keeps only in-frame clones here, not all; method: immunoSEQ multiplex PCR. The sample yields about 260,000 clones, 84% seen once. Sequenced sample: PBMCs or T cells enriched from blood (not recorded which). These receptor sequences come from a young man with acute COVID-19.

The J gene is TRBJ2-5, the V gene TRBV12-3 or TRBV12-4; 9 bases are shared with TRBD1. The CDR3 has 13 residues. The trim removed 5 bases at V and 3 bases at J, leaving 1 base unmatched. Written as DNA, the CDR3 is TGTGCCAGCAGTCGGACAGGGGAAGAGACCCAGTACTTC. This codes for CASSRTGEETQYF.

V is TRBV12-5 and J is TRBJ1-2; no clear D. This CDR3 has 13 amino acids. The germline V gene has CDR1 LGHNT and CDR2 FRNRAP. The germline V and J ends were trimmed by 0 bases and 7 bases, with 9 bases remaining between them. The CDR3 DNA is TGTGCTAGTGGTTTGGTTGCGGGTGCTGGCTACACCTTC. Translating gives CASGLVAGAGYTF.

CDR3 loop: CASSPQDPAAFF. The DNA for the CDR3 is TGTGCCAGCTCACCTCAGGATCCGGCAGCTTTCTTT. This chain links TRBV18 with TRBJ1-1; D ambiguous. The CDR3 totals 12 residues. V was cut by 3 bases and J by 10 bases, with 12 bases left in between. Germline CDR1 and CDR2: KGHSH and LQKENI.

The CDR3 reads CASSPTAGGPTDTQYF. Here the CDR3 DNA reads TGTGCCAGCAGCCCGACAGCGGGGGGGCCTACAGATACGCAGTATTTT. The gene calls are TRBV7-6 and TRBJ2-3; 10 positions match TRBD2. The CDR3 spans 16 residues. J gave up 3 bases and V 5 bases, and 8 bases lay outside the gene matches. Looked up from germline, CDR1 is SGHVS and CDR2 is FNYEAQ.

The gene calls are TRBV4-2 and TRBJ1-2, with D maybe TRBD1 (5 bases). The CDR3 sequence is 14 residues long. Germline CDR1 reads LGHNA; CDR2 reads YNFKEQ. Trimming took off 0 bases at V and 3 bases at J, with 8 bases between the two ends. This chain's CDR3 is CASSQDRGDYGYTF. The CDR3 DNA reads TGTGCCAGCAGCCAAGATCGGGGGGACTATGGCTACACCTTC.

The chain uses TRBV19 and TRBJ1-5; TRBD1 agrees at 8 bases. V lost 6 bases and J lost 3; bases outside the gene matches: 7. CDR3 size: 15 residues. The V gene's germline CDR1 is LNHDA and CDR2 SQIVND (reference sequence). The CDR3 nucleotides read TGTGCCAGTAGGGCTCCGGGACAGGACAATCAGCCCCAGCATTTT. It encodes CASRAPGQDNQPQHF.

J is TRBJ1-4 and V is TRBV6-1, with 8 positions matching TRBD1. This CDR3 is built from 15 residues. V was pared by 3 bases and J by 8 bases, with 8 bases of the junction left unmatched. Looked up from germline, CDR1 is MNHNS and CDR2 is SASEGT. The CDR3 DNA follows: TGTGCCAGCAGTGATTCCGGGACAGGTCCAGAAAAACTGTTTTTT. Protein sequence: CASSDSGTGPEKLFF.

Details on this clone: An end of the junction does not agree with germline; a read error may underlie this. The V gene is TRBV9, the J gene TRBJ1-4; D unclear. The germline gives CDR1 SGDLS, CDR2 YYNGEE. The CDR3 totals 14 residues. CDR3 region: CASSVRRVDDKLFF. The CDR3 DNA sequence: TGTGCCAGCAGCGTGAGACGGGTAGATGACAAACTGTTTTTT.

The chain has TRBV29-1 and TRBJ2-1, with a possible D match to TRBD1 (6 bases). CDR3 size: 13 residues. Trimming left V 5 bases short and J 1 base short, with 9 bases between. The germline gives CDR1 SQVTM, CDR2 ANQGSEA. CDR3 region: CSVLGGSYNEQFF. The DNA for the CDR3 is TGCAGCGTTTTAGGGGGATCCTACAATGAGCAGTTCTTC.

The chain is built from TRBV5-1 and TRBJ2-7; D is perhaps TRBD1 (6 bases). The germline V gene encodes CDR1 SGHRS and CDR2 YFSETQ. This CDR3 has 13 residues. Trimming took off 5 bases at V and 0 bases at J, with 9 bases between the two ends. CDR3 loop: CASSQGSSYEQYV. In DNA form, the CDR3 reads TGCGCCAGCAGTCAGGGGAGCTCCTACGAGCAGTACGTC.

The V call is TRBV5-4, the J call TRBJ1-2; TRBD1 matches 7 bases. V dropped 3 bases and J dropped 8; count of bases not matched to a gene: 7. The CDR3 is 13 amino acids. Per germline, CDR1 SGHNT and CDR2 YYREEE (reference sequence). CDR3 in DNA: TGTGCCAGCAGCTCCAGACAGGGCCAAGGCTACACCTTC. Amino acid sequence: CASSSRQGQGYTF.

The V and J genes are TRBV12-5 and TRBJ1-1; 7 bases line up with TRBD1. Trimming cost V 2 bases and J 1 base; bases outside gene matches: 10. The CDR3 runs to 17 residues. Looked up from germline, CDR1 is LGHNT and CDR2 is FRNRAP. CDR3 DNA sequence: TGTGCTAGTGGTTTGCGAGACAGGGTAAGATCGAACACTGAAGCTTTCTTT. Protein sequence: CASGLRDRVRSNTEAFF.

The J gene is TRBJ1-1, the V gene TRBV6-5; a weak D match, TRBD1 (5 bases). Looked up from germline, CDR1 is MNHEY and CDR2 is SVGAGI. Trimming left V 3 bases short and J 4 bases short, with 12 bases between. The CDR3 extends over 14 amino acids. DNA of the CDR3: TGTGCCAGCAGTTATCAGGGAAAAGGCACTGAAGCTTTCTTT. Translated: CASSYQGKGTEAFF.

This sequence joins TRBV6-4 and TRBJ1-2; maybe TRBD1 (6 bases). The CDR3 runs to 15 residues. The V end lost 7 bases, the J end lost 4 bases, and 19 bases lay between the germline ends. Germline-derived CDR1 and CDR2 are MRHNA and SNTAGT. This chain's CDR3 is CASKVDLTGPYGYTF. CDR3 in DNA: TGTGCCAGCAAGGTTGATCTGACAGGACCCTATGGCTACACCTTC.

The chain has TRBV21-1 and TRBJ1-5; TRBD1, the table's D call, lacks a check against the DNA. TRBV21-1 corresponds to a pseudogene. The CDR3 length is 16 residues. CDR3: CASSKWVGQGDQPQHF. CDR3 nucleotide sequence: TGTGCCAGCAGCAAATGGGTGGGACAGGGCGATCAGCCCCAGCATTTT.

CDR3 nucleotide sequence: TGCAGCGTCAGCCTTTCGACAGGGGCTATTAAAAGTGGCTACACCTTC. Its protein is CSVSLSTGAIKSGYTF. The rearrangement uses TRBV29-1 and TRBJ1-2; 8 bases agree with TRBD1. J lost 7 bases, V lost 6 bases, and 19 bases had no gene match. Germline V lookup: CDR1 SQVTM, CDR2 ANQGSEA. This CDR3 has 16 amino acids.

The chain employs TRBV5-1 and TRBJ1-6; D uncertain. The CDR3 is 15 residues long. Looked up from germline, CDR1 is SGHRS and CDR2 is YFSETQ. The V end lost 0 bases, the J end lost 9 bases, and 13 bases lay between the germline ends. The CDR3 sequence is CASSLVESGSSPLHF. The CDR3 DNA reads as TGCGCCAGCAGCTTGGTGGAATCCGGGTCTTCACCCCTCCACTTT. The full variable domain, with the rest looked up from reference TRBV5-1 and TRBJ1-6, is KAGVTQTPRYLIKTRGQQVTLSCSPISGHRSVSWYQQTPGQGLQFLFEYFSETQRNKGNFPGRFSGRQFSNSRSEMNVSTLELGDSALYLCASSLVESGSSPLHFGNGTRLTVT.

The CDR3 region is CSVEVNTEAFF. The DNA for the CDR3 is TGCAGCGTAGAGGTGAACACTGAAGCTTTCTTT. The chain has TRBV29-1 and TRBJ1-1; no reliable D call. The CDR3 is 11 residues long. V was clipped by 6 bases and J by 0 bases, with 5 bases between them. Germline loops: CDR1 SQVTM, CDR2 ANQGSEA.

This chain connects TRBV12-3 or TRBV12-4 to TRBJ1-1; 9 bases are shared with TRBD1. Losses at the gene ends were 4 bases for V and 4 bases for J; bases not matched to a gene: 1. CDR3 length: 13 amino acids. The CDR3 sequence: CASSWTGVTEAFF. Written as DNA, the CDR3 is TGTGCCAGCAGTTGGACAGGGGTCACTGAAGCTTTCTTT.

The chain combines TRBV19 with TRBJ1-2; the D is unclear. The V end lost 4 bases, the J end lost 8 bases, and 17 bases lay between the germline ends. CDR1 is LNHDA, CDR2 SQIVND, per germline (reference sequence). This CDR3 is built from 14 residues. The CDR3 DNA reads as TGTGCCAGTAGTAGAGAGCGGCGAGAGGCGGGCTACACCTTC. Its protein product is CASSRERREAGYTF.

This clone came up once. Written as DNA, the CDR3 is TGTGCCACCAGCAGAGATCCTTCCCAAGAGACCCAGTACTTC. Translated, it gives CATSRDPSQETQYF. The chain has TRBV15 and TRBJ2-5; D uncertain. The germline V gene encodes CDR1 LNHNV and CDR2 YYDKDF (reference sequence). This CDR3 is built from 14 residues. V was pared by 0 bases and J by 1 base, with 6 bases between. Complete variable domain (other parts from reference TRBV15 and TRBJ2-5): DAMVIQNPRYQVTQFGKPVTLSCSQTLNHNVMYWYQQKSSQAPKLLFHYYDKDFNNEADTPDNFQSRRPNTSFCFLDIRSPGLGDTAMYLCATSRDPSQETQYFGPGTRLLVL.

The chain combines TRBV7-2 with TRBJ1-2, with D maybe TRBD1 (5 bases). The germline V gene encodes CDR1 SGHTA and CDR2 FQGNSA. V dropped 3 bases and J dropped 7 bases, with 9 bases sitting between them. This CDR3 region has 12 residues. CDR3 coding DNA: TGTGCCAGCAGCTTCAGGGATAGTGGCTACACCTTC. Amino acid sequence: CASSFRDSGYTF.

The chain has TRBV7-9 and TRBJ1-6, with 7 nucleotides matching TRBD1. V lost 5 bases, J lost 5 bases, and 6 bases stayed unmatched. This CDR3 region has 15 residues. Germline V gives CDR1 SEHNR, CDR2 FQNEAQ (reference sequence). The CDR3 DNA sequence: TGTGCCAGCAGCCCAACCGGGACAGATAATTCACCCCTCCACTTT. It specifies CASSPTGTDNSPLHF.

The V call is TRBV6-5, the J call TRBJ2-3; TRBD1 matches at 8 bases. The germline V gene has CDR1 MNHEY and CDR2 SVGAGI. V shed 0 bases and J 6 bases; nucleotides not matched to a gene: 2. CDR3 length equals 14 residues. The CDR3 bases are TGTGCCAGCAGTTACTCCGCAGGGGGCGATACGCAGTATTTT. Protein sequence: CASSYSAGGDTQYF.

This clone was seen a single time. CDR3 sequence reads: CASSLKGNIQYF. In DNA form, the CDR3 reads TGTGCCAGCAGTTTGAAGGGGAACATTCAGTACTTC. The V gene is TRBV12-3 or TRBV12-4, the J gene TRBJ2-4, with a tentative D call TRBD1 (5 bases). This CDR3 region has 12 residues. V was clipped by 3 bases and J by 7 bases, with 7 bases between them.

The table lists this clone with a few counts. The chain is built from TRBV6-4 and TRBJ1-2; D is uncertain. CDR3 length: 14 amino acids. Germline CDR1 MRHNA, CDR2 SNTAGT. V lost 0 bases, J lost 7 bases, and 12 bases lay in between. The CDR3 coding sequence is TGTGCCAGCAGTGACTCGTCGTCTGTCGGTGGCTACACCTTC. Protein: CASSDSSSVGGYTF.

For the CDR3, the DNA is TGTGCCAGCAGCTTTTCGAGCAATCAGCCCCAGCATTTT. Protein product: CASSFSSNQPQHF. The rearrangement joins TRBV11-1 to TRBJ1-5, with unresolved D. There are 13 residues in the CDR3. V shed 3 bases and J shed 1 base, with 4 bases lying between them. Germline V gene lookup returns CDR1 SGHAT and CDR2 FQDESV (reference sequence).

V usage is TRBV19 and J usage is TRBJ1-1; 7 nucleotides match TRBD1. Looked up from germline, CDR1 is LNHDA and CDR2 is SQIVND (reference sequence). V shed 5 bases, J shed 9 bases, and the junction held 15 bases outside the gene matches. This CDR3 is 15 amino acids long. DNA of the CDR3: TGTGCCAGTAGTGGCTCCGACAGGGAACCCCTGAAAGCTTTCTTT. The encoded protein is CASSGSDREPLKAFF.

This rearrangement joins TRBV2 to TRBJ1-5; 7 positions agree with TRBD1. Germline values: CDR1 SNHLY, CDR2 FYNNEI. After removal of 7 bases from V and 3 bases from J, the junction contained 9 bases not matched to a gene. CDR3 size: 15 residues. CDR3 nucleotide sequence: TGTGCCAGCACCCCGACAGGGTCCCTCAATCAGCCCCAGCATTTT. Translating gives CASTPTGSLNQPQHF.